The source of this T cell receptor beta chain is a study of T cell responses to AZD1222 COVID-19 vaccine. Findings of the study overall: At baseline, just six or seven AZD1222 recipients tested seropositive. Donors were largely white British and mainly female; clonal diversity was possibly underestimated.

The method was immunoSEQ multiplex PCR; TCRdb's version includes in-frame clones alone and lacks a portion of them. The sample lists 200,000 or so clones, about 92% seen once, with more than 0.8% in the top ten. The CDR3 has 14 residues. Trimming pared 7 bases from V and 7 bases from J, leaving 20 bases between. Germline V lookup: CDR1 SGHAT, CDR2 FQDESV (reference sequence). This clone was observed a single time. Its antigen is unknown. The rearrangement links TRBV11-1 to TRBJ2-7; D is possibly TRBD2 (7 bases). Sequencing used peripheral blood, obtained on day 0 of MenACWY control vaccination. This clonotype originated in an adult in good health. Here the CDR3 reads CASTRAGALQEQYF. CDR3 sequence (DNA): TGTGCCAGCACCCGCGCGGGGGCCCTCCAGGAGCAGTACTTC.